A selection of T cell receptor beta chains follows, all from one sample in a study of breast tumors, draining lymph nodes, adjacent tissues. Each CDR3 protein gets one entry after TCRdb re-called the multiplex PCR reads with MiXCR. The sample holds 200,000 to 250,000 distinct CDR3 sequences, less than 45% seen once. The sequenced material came from axillary lymph node tissue. The receptors derive from a female donor with breast cancer. Some clones in this sample may be carry-over from other donors' samples. Each CDR3 is given with its conserved first and last residue. A D gene is named only where the DNA matches it firmly.

- | TRBJ2-1 | TRBV6-1 | CASSIGWVNEQFF
- | TRBJ2-5 | TRBV6-1 | CATLPSRLEETQYF
TRBD1 | TRBJ1-2 | TRBV20-1 | CSAPDRGNYGYTF
TRBD2 | TRBJ2-2 | TRBV24-1 | CATSDRDSGRGNTGELFF
- | TRBJ1-3 | TRBV5-5 | CASSLAVRNTIYF
- | TRBJ1-6 | TRBV20-1 | CSARDQGGVPPLHF
- | TRBJ2-5 | TRBV24-1 | CATSVSGPGGRDQETQYF
TRBD2 | TRBJ2-1 | TRBV6-6 | CASTFSGTSGSYEQFF
TRBD1 | TRBJ1-2 | TRBV19 | CASSMGQGVAYGYTF
- | TRBJ2-1 | TRBV2 | CASSNAGSVESEQFF
TRBD1 | TRBJ1-6 | TRBV20-1 | CSAKDRVNSPLHF
- | TRBJ2-3 | TRBV12-3/TRBV12-4 | CASSGGLMRDTQYF
TRBD1 | TRBJ1-2 | TRBV3-1 | CASSLRTGNRYTF
- | TRBJ1-2 | TRBV7-2 | CASSLGTVSGGYTF
- | TRBJ1-6 | TRBV7-9 | CASSLVMGANSPLHF
- | TRBJ2-5 | TRBV4-1 | CASSLLSSTGATQYF
- | TRBJ1-2 | TRBV5-6 | CASSSWGRDLYGYTF
TRBD2 | TRBJ2-1 | TRBV6-1 | CASSDGGGAENEQFF
- | TRBJ1-2 | TRBV6-5 | CASSHSREAGYTF
- | TRBJ2-2 | TRBV7-7 | CASSLGTGGAFGELFF
TRBD2 | TRBJ2-1 | TRBV28 | CASTPTGLAHNEQFF
- | TRBJ1-3 | TRBV29-1 | CSVEETGNTIYF
- | TRBJ2-5 | TRBV11-2 | CASSGSQETQYF
TRBD1 | TRBJ1-1 | TRBV10-3 | CAIRDGTGNTEAFF
TRBD2 | TRBJ2-5 | TRBV9 | CASSVPLAGGETQYF
- | TRBJ1-5 | TRBV7-3 | CASSLARRFSSQPQHF
- | TRBJ2-1 | TRBV5-1 | CASSFQTASANEQFF
TRBD1 | TRBJ1-2 | TRBV2 | CASSRPTGEGTGGSNYGYTF
TRBD2 | TRBJ2-2 | TRBV30 | CAWSASGGPDTGELFF
- | TRBJ1-6 | TRBV4-2 | CASSLDPRGSSYNSPLHF
- | TRBJ2-1 | TRBV19 | CASSIAGWGDYNEQFF
TRBD1 | TRBJ2-2 | TRBV20-1 | CSARDTGAGELFF
TRBD1 | TRBJ2-1 | TRBV20-1 | CSAPGQGISEQFF
- | TRBJ2-3 | TRBV7-9 | CASSFIDTQYF
TRBD1 | TRBJ2-7 | TRBV7-9 | CASSRTGVYEQYF
- | TRBJ2-2 | TRBV5-1 | CASSKRELFF
- | TRBJ1-4 | TRBV25-1 | CASSEYSGAYTEKLFF
- | TRBJ2-1 | TRBV6-5 | CASSPPVGEQFF
- | TRBJ2-7 | TRBV19 | CASSTLTDSSYEQYF
- | TRBJ2-7 | TRBV5-5 | CASSRRGWDPFEQYF
- | TRBJ1-4 | TRBV3-1 | CASSQEWGAEKLFF
- | TRBJ1-5 | TRBV5-6 | CASSLGVGGTNQPQHF
TRBD2 | TRBJ2-2 | TRBV10-3 | CAISFGHLLAGVNTGELFF
TRBD1 | TRBJ2-4 | TRBV7-2 | CASRQDRGRENIQYF
- | TRBJ2-3 | TRBV12-5 | CASGSGTLSTDTQYF
- | TRBJ1-6 | TRBV6-5 | CASSTGTGNSPLHF
TRBD2 | TRBJ2-7 | TRBV6-6 | CASSERDGLGEQYF
- | TRBJ1-5 | TRBV24-1 | CATSDPGRGLTGGSRPQHF
TRBD2 | TRBJ2-1 | TRBV6-5 | CASSYGAGEYNEQFF
- | TRBJ2-5 | TRBV24-1 | CATSDPGGTQYF
- | TRBJ2-2 | TRBV20-1 | CSAPFGTGNTGELFF